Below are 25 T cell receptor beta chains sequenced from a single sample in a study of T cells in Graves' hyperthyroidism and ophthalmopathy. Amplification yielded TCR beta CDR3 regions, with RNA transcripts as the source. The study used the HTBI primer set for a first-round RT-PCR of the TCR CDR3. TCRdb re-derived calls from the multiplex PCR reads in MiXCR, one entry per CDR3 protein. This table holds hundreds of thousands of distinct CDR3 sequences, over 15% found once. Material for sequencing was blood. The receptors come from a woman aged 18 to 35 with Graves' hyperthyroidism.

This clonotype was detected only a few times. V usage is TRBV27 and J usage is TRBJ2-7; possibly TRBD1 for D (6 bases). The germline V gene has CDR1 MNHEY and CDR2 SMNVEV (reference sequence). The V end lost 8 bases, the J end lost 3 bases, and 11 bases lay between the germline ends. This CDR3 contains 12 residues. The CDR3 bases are TGTGCCAGCGGTGAGACAGGCTACGAGCAGTACTTC. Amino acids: CASGETGYEQYF.

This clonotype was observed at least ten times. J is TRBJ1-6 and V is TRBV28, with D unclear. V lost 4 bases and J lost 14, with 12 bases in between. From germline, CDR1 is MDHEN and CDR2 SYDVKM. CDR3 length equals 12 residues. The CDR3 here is CASSSPTSALHF. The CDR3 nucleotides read TGTGCCAGCAGTTCCCCGACCTCGGCCCTCCACTTT.

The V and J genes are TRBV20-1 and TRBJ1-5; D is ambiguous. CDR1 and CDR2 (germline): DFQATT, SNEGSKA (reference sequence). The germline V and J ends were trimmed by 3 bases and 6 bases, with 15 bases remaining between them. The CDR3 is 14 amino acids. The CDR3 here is CSASSREAGQPQHF. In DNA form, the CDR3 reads TGCAGTGCTAGCTCCCGGGAGGCCGGTCAGCCCCAGCATTTT.

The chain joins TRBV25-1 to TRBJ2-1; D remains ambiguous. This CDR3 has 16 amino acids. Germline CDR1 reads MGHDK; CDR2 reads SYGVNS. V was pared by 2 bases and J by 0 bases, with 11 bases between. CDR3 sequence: CASSEVSPSSYNEQFF. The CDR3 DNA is TGTGCCAGCAGTGAAGTGAGCCCAAGCTCCTACAATGAGCAGTTCTTC.

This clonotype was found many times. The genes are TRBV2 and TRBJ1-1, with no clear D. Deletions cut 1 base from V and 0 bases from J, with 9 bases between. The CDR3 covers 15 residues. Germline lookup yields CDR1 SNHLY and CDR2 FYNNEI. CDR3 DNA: TGTGCCAGCAGTGAAGAGGCGTGGGTGAACACTGAAGCTTTCTTT. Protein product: CASSEEAWVNTEAFF. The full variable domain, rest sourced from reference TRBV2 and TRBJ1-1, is EPEVTQTPSHQVTQMGQEVILRCVPISNHLYFYWYRQILGQKVEFLVSFYNNEISEKSEIFDDQFSVERPDGSNFTLKIRSTKLEDSAMYFCASSEEAWVNTEAFFGQGTRLTVV.

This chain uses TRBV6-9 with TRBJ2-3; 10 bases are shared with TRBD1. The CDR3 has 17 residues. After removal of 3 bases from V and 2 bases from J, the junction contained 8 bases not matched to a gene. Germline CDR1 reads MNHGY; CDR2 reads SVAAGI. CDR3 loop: CASSYNAGTGATDTQYF. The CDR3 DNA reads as TGTGCCAGCAGTTACAATGCCGGGACAGGGGCCACAGATACGCAGTATTTT.

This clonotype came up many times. This chain's CDR3 is CASSAGLAVYNEQFF. CDR3 nucleotide sequence: TGTGCCAGCAGCGCCGGACTAGCGGTCTACAATGAGCAGTTCTTC. The rearrangement joins TRBV7-9 to TRBJ2-1; 10 bases are a match to TRBD2. This CDR3 is 15 amino acids long. Germline V gene data show CDR1 as SEHNR and CDR2 as FQNEAQ (reference sequence). J was trimmed by 3 bases and V by 5 bases; bases with no gene match: 4.

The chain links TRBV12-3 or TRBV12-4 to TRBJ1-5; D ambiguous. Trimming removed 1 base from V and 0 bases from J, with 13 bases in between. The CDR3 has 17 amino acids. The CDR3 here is CASSLGRGIYSNQPQHF. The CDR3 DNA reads TGTGCCAGCAGTTTAGGTAGAGGAATCTATAGCAATCAGCCCCAGCATTTT.

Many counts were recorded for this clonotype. The CDR3 DNA follows: TGTGCCAGCAGTTACTCGCGGGAACCCTACAATGAGCAGTTCTTC. This codes for CASSYSREPYNEQFF. The chain uses TRBV6-5 and TRBJ2-1; D is perhaps TRBD2 (6 bases). The germline V gene encodes CDR1 MNHEY and CDR2 SVGAGI. CDR3 length: 15 amino acids. V was cut by 0 bases and J by 2 bases, with 8 bases left in between.

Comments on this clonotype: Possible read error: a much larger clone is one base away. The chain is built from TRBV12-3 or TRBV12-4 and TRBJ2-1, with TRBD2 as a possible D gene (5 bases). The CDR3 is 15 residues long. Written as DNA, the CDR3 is TGTGCCAGCAGTTTATCCGGGGTCTCCTGCAATGAGCAGTTCTTC. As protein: CASSLSGVSCNEQFF.

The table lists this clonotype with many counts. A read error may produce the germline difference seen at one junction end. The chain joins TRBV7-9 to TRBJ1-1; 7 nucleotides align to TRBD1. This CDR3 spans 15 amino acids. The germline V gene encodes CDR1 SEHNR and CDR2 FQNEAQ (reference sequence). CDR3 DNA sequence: TGTGCCAGCAGTTTAGCCATTACAGGGGACACTGAAGCTTTCTTT. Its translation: CASSLAITGDTEAFF.

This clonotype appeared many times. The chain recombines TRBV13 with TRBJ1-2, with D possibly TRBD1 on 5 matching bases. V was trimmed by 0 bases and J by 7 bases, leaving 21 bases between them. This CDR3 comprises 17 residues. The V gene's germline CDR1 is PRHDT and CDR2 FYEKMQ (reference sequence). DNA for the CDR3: TGTGCCAGCAGCTTAGGACTGTTGATGGGGACCGAAACTGGCTACACCTTC. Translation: CASSLGLLMGTETGYTF.

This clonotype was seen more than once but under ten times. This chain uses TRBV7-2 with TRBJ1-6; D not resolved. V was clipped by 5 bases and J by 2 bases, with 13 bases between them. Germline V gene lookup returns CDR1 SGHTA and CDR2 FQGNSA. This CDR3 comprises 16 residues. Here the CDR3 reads CASSSPPGAYNSPLHF. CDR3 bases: TGTGCCAGCAGCAGTCCCCCCGGAGCCTATAATTCACCCCTCCACTTT.

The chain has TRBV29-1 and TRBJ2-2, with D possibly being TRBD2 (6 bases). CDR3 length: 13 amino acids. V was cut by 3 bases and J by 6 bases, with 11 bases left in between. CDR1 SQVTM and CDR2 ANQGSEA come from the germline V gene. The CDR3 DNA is TGCAGCGTTGATCTGGGGAGGTCCGGGGAGCTGTTTTTT. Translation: CSVDLGRSGELFF.

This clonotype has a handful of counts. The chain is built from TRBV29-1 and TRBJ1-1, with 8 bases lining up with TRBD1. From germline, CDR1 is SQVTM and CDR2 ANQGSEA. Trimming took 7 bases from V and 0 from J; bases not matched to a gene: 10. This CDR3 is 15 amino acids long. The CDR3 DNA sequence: TGCAGCGCATTTGACAGGGGCATTGTGAACACTGAAGCTTTCTTT. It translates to CSAFDRGIVNTEAFF.

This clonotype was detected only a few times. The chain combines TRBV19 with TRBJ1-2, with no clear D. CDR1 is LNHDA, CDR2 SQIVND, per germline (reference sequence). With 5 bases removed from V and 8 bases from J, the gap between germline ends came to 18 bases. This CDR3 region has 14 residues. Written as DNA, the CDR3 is TGTGCCAGTAGTGCCGGCACGCACCAAGGCGGCTACACCTTC. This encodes CASSAGTHQGGYTF.

The CDR3 DNA sequence: TGCGCCAGCAGCTTGGCGGCGGCCGGGGCCAACGTCCTGACTTTC. It yields the protein CASSLAAAGANVLTF. The chain couples TRBV5-1 to TRBJ2-6, with D uncertain. The V end lost 0 bases, the J end lost 4 bases, and 8 bases lay between the germline ends. This CDR3 is built from 15 residues. Germline V gene lookup returns CDR1 SGHRS and CDR2 YFSETQ.

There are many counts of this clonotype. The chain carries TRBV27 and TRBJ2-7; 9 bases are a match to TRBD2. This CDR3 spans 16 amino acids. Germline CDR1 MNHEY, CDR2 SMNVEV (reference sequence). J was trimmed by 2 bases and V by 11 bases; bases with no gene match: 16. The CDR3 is CAVSKIAGVATYEQYF. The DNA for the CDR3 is TGTGCCGTCTCTAAAATAGCGGGAGTAGCCACCTACGAGCAGTACTTC.

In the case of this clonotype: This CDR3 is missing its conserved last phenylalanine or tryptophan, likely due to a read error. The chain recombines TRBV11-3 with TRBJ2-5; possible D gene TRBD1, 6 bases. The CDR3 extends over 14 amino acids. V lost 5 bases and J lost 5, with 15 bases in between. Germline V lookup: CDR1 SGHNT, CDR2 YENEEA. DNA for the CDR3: TGTGCCAGCAGCCAGGGACAAACCGAGGAGACCCAGTACCTC. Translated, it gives CASSQGQTEETQYL.

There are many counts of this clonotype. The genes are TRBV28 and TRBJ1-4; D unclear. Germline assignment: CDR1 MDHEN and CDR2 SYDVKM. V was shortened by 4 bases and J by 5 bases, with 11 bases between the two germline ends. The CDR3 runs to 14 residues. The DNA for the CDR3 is TGTGCCAGCAGTTCAGGCTCGTTGAATGAAAAACTGTTTTTT. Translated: CASSSGSLNEKLFF.

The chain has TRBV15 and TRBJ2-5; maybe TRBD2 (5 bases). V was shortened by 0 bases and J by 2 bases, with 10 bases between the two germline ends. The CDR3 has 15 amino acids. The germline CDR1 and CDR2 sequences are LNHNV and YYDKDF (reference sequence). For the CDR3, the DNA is TGTGCCACCAGCAGAGATCGGGGAGAACAAGAGACCCAGTACTTC. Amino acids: CATSRDRGEQETQYF.

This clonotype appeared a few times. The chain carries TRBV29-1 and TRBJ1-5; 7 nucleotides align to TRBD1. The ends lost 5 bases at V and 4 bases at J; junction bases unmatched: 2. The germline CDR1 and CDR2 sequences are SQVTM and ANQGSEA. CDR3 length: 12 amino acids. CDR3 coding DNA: TGCAGCGTTTACAGGGGAAATCAGCCCCAGCATTTT. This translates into CSVYRGNQPQHF.

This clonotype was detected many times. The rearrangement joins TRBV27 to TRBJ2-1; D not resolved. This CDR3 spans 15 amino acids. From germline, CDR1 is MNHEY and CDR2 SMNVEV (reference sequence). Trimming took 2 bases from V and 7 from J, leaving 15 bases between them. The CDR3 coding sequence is TGTGCCAGCAGTTTAATGGGTCGGGTCGCAAATGAGCAGTTCTTC. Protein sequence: CASSLMGRVANEQFF.

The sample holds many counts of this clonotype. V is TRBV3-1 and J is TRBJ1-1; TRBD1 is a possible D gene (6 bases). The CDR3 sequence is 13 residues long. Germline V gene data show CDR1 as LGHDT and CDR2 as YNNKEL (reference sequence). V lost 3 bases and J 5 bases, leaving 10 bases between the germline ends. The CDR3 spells CASSQNRATEAFF. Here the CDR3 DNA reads TGTGCCAGCAGCCAGAACAGGGCGACTGAAGCTTTCTTT.

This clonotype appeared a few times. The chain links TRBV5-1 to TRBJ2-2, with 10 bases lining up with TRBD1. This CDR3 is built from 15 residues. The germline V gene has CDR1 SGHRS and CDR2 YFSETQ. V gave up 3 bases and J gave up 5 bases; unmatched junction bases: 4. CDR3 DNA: TGCGCCAGCAGCTCCTGGACAGGGGGGACCGGGGAGCTGTTTTTT. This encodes CASSSWTGGTGELFF.